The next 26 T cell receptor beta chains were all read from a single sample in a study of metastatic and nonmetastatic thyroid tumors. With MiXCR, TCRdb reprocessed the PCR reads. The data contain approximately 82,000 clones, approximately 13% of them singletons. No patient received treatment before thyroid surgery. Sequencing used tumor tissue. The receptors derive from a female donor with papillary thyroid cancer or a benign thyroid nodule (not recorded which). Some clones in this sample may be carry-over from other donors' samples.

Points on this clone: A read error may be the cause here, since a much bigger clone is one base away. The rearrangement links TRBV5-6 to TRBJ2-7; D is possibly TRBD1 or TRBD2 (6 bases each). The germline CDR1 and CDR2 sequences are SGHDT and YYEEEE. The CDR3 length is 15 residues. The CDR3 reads CATSPDGGAVGEQYF. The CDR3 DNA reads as TGTGCCACCAGCCCCGACGGGGGCGCAGTAGGCGAGCAGTACTTC.

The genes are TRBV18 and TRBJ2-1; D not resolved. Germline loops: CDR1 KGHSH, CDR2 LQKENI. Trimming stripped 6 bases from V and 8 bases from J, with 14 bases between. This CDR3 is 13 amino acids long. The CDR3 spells CASSHFVSHEQFF. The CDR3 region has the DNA TGTGCCAGCTCCCACTTCGTGTCCCATGAGCAGTTCTTC.

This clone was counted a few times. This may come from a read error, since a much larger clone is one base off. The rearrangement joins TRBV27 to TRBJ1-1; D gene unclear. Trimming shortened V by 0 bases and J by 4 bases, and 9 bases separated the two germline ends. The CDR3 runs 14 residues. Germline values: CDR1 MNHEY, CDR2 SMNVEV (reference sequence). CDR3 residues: CASSLSNWGTEAFF. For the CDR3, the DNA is TGTGCCAGCAGTTTATCGAACTGGGGCACTGAAGCTTTCTTT.

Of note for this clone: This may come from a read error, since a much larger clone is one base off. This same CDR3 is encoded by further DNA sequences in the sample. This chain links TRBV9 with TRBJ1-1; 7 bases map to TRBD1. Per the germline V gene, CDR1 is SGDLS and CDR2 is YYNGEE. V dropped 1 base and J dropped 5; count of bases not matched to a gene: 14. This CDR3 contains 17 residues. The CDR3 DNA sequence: TGTGCCAGCAGCGTATCCCCGGACAGGCCTTTGGGGACTGAAGCTTTCTTT. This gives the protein CASSVSPDRPLGTEAFF.

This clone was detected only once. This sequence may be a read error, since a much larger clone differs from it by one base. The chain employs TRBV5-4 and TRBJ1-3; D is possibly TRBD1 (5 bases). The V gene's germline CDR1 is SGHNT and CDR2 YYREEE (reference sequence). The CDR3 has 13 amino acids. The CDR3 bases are TGTGCCAGCAATCGGGGGGGTGGAAACGCCATATATTTT. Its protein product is CASNRGGGNAIYF.

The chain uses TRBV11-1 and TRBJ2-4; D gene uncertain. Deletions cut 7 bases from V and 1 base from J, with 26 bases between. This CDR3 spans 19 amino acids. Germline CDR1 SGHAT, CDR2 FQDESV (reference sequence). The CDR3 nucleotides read TGTGCCAGCACCTCGGCGGTGAGGCAGTGGACCTCGGCCAAAAACATTCAGTACTTC. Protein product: CASTSAVRQWTSAKNIQYF.

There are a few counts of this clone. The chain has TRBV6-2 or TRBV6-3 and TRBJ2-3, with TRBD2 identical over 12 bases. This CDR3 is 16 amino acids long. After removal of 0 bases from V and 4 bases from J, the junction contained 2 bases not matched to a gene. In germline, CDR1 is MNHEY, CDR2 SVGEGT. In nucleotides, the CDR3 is TGTGCCAGCAGTTACTCTGGACTAGCGGGATCAGATACGCAGTATTTT. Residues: CASSYSGLAGSDTQYF.

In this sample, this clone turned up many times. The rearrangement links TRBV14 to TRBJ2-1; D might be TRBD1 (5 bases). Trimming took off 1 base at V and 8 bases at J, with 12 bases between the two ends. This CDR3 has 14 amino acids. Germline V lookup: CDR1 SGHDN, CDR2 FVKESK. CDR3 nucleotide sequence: TGTGCCAGCAGCCAAGGGGCAGGGTCGGATGAGCAGTTCTTC. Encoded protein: CASSQGAGSDEQFF.

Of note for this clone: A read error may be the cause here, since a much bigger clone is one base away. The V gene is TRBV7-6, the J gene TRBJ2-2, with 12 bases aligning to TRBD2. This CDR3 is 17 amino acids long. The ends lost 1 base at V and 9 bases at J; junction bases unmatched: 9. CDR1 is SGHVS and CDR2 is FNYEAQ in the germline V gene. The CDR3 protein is CASSLDTLAGGPWELFF. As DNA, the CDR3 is TGTGCCAGCAGCTTAGATACCCTAGCGGGAGGGCCCTGGGAGCTGTTTTTT.

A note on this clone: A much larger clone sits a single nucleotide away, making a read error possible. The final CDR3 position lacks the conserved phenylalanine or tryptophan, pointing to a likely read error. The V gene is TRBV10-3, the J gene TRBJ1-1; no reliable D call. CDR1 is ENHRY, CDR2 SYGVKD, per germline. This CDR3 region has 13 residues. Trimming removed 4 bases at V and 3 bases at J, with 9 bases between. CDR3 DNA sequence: TGTGCCATCAGTGTACTGGGAGACACTGAAGCTTTCCTT. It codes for CAISVLGDTEAFL.

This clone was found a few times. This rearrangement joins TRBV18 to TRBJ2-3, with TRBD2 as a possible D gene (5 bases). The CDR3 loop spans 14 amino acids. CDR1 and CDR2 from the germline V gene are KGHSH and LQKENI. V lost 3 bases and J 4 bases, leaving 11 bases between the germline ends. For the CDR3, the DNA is TGTGCCAGCTCACCCCAGAGCGGATCAGATACGCAGTATTTT. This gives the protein CASSPQSGSDTQYF.

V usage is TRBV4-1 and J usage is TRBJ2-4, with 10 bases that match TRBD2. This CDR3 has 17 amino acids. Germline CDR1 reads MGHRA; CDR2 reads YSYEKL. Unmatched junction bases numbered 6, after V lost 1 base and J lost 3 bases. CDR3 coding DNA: TGCGCCAGCAGCCAAGCCAGCGGGAGGGCGGGCAAAAACATTCAGTACTTC. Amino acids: CASSQASGRAGKNIQYF.

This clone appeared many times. The CDR3 DNA follows: TGTGCCAGCAGTGAAGGTACAGTGCTCTACGAGCAGTACTTC. This translates into CASSEGTVLYEQYF. The V call is TRBV2, the J call TRBJ2-7; D call uncertain. The V end lost 1 base, the J end lost 3 bases, and 10 bases lay between the germline ends. This CDR3 has 14 amino acids. Germline-derived CDR1 and CDR2 are SNHLY and FYNNEI.

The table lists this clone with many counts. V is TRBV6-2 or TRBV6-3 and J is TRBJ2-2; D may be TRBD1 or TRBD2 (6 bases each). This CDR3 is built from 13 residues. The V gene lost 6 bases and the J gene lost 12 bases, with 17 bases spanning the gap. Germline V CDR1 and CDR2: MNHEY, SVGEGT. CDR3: CASRGTGGGQLFF. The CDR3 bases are TGTGCCAGCAGGGGTACAGGAGGGGGGCAGCTGTTTTTT.

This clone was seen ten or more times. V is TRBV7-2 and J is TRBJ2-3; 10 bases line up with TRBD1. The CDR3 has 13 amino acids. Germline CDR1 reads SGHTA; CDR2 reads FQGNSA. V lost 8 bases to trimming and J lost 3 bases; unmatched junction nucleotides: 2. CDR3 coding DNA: TGTGCCAGCCGACAGGGGGCAACAGATACGCAGTATTTT. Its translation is CASRQGATDTQYF.

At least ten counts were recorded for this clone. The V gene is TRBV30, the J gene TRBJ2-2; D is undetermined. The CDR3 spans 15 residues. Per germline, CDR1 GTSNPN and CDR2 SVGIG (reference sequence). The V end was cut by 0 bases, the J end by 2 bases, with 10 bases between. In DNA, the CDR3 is TGTGCCTGGAGTGTAGCCGGCGCCAACACCGGGGAGCTGTTTTTT. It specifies CAWSVAGANTGELFF.

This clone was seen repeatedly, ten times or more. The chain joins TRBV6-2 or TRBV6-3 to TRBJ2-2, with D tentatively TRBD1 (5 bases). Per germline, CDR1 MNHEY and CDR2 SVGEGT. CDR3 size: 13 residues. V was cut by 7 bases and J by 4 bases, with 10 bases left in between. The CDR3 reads CASTGQITGELFF. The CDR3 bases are TGTGCCAGCACAGGACAAATCACCGGGGAGCTGTTTTTT.

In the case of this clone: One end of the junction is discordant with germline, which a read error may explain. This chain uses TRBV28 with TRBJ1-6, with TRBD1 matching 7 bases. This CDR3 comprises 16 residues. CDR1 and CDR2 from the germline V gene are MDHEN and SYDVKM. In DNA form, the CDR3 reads TGTGCCAGCACTACTGTCCGACAGGGACATAATCCACCCCTCCACTTT. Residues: CASTTVRQGHNPPLHF.

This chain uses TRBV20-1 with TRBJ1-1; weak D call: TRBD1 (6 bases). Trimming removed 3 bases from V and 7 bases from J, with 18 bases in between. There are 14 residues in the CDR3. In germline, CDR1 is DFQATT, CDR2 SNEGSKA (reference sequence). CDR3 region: CSASNLRKGGEAFF. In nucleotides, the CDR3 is TGCAGTGCTAGTAACCTCAGGAAAGGGGGTGAAGCTTTCTTT.

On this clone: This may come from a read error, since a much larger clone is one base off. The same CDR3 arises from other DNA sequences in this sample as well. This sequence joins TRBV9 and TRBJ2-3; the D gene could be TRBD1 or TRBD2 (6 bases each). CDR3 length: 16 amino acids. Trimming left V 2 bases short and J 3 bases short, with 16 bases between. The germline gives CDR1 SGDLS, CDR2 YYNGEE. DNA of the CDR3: TGTGCCAGCAGCGTTGGGGGGCGCACCCCAACAGATACGCAGTATTTT. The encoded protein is CASSVGGRTPTDTQYF. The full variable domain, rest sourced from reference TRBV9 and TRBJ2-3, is DSGVTQTPKHLITATGQRVTLRCSPRSGDLSVYWYQQSLDQGLQFLIQYYNGEERAKGNILERFSAQQFPDLHSELNLSSLELGDSALYFCASSVGGRTPTDTQYFGPGTRLTVL.

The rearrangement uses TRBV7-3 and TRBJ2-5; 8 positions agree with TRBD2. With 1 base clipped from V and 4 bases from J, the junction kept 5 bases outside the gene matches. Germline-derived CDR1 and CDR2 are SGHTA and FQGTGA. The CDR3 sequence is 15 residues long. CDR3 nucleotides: TGTGCCAGCAGCTTAAATGAGACTAGCGCAGAGACCCAGTACTTC. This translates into CASSLNETSAETQYF.

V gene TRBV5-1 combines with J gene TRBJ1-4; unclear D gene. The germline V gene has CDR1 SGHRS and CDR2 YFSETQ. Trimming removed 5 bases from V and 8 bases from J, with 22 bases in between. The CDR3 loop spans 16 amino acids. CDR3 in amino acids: CASRGCGGSPLEKLFF. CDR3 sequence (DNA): TGCGCCAGCAGAGGGTGCGGTGGCTCTCCCCTAGAAAAACTGTTTTTT. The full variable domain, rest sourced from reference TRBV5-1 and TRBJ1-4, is KAGVTQTPRYLIKTRGQQVTLSCSPISGHRSVSWYQQTPGQGLQFLFEYFSETQRNKGNFPGRFSGRQFSNSRSEMNVSTLELGDSALYLCASRGCGGSPLEKLFFGSGTQLSVL.

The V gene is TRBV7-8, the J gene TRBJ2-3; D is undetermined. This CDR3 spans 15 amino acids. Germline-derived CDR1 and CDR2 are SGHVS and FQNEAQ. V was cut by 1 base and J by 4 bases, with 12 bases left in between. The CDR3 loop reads CASSLETIKADTQYF. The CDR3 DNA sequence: TGTGCCAGCAGCTTAGAGACGATCAAGGCAGATACGCAGTATTTT.

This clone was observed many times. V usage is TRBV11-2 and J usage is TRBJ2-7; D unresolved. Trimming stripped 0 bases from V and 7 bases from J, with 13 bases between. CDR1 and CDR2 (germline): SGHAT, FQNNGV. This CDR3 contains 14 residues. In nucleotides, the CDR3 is TGTGCCAGCAGCTTAGAGGCTATGGCGTGTGAGCAGTACTTC. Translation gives CASSLEAMACEQYF. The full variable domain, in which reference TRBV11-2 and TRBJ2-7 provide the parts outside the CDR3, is EAGVAQSPRYKIIEKRQSVAFWCNPISGHATLYWYQQILGQGPKLLIQFQNNGVVDDSQLPKDRFSAERLKGVDSTLKIQPAKLEDSAVYLCASSLEAMACEQYFGPGTRLTVT.

The CDR3 protein is CASSSRPPTDTQYF. Written as DNA, the CDR3 is TGTGCCAGCAGCTCAAGGCCCCCCACAGATACGCAGTATTTT. V gene TRBV7-2 combines with J gene TRBJ2-3, with D unresolved. Germline V CDR1 and CDR2: SGHTA, FQGNSA. With 4 bases removed from V and 2 bases from J, the gap between germline ends came to 10 bases. This CDR3 spans 14 amino acids.

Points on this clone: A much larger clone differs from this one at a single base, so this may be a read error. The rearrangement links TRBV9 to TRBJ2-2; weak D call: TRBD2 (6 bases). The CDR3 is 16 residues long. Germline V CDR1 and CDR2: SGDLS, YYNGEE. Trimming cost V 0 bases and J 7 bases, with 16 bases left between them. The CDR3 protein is CASSVGQGGMDGELFF. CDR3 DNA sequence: TGTGCCAGCAGCGTAGGGCAGGGCGGGATGGACGGGGAGCTGTTTTTT.